A single sample gave rise to the 4 T cell receptor beta chains below, sequenced in a study of blood T cell repertoires in COVID-19. Using immunoSEQ multiplex PCR, the repertoire was profiled, and TCRdb retains in-frame clones only, with some absent. The table includes some 260,000 clones, 84% detected once. The sequenced sample was PBMCs or T cells enriched from blood (not recorded which). The receptors originated from a man younger than 40 with acute COVID-19.

The chain combines TRBV27 with TRBJ2-2; 7 bases are a match to TRBD2. The germline CDR1 and CDR2 sequences are MNHEY and SMNVEV (reference sequence). Trimming at V came to 8 bases and at J to 5 bases, leaving 14 bases not matched to a gene. CDR3 length: 16 amino acids. The CDR3 here is CASPFAREGRTGELFF. The DNA of the CDR3 is TGTGCCAGCCCATTTGCCAGGGAGGGGAGAACCGGGGAGCTGTTTTTT.

The rearrangement uses TRBV7-3 and TRBJ2-5; 8 bases are a match to TRBD1. The V segment lost 2 bases and the J segment 1 base; nucleotides outside the gene matches: 3. Germline loops: CDR1 SGHTA, CDR2 FQGTGA. This CDR3 is built from 15 residues. The DNA of the CDR3 is TGTGCCAGCAGCTTAGGTCAGGGGGCCCAAGAGACCCAGTACTTC. Its translation: CASSLGQGAQETQYF. Based on the CDR3 plus reference TRBV7-3 and TRBJ2-5, the full variable domain is GAGVSQTPSNKVTEKGKYVELRCDPISGHTALYWYRQSLGQGPEFLIYFQGTGAADDSGLPNDRFFAVRPEGSVSTLKIQRTERGDSAVYLCASSLGQGAQETQYFGPGTRLLVL.

V is TRBV6-2 or TRBV6-3 and J is TRBJ1-6; tentatively, D is TRBD1 (6 bases). CDR1 MNHEY and CDR2 SVGEGT come from the germline V gene. V was trimmed by 0 bases and J by 5 bases, leaving 11 bases between them. This CDR3 contains 16 residues. Here the CDR3 reads CASSYSTEGDNSPLHF. CDR3 nucleotides: TGTGCCAGCAGTTACTCGACAGAGGGGGATAATTCACCCCTCCACTTT.

Written as DNA, the CDR3 is TGTGCCTGGGGGCGGGGGGGCGGATTGGGCACTGAAGCTTTCTTT. As protein: CAWGRGGGLGTEAFF. The rearrangement joins TRBV30 to TRBJ1-1, with D possibly matching TRBD1 (6 bases). V was cut by 5 bases and J by 4 bases, with 20 bases left in between. The CDR3 runs 15 residues. The germline V gene has CDR1 GTSNPN and CDR2 SVGIG (reference sequence).